The source of this TCR beta chain is a study of post-analysis software for immune sequencing data. Study-wide results and caveats: Controls showed lower frequencies than patients for a handful of TRBV segments, and TRBV5-6, TRBV5-1 and TRBV20-1 were among these. There was significantly lower normalized Chao1 diversity in multiple sclerosis patients than in controls.

On this clonotype itself: The antigen is not known.

Unique molecular identifiers had been added to the TCR beta cDNA libraries. TCRdb re-called the PCR reads through MiXCR, storing one row per CDR3 protein. The sample lists hundreds of thousands of distinct CDR3 sequences, roughly 38% occurring once. The CDR3 has 13 amino acids. The sample taken for sequencing was blood. The chain uses TRBV21-1 and TRBJ2-7; the D call in the table, TRBD1, was not verified against the DNA. TRBV21-1 is a pseudogene locus. The sequence was collected from a girl aged 2 to 10 with multiple sclerosis. DNA of the CDR3: TGTGCCAGCAGCATCAGGGCAGCCTACGAGCAGTACTTC. This codes for CASSIRAAYEQYF.